This T cell receptor (beta chain) was captured by sequencing in a study of blood T cell repertoires in COVID-19. The repertoire was sequenced with immunoSEQ multiplex PCR; TCRdb's copy has only in-frame clones and lacks some. The sample lists under 150,000 clones, roughly three quarters occurring once. Germline CDR1 is MNHEY and CDR2 is SVGAGI. The length of the CDR3 is 15 residues. V lost 0 bases to trimming and J lost 6 bases; unmatched junction nucleotides: 4. Sequencing was done on a sample of peripheral blood. The sequence derives from a man aged 60 to 75 with acute or convalescent COVID-19. V and J are TRBV6-5 and TRBJ2-7; 11 bases agree with TRBD1. The CDR3 DNA reads as TGTGCCAGCAGTTACTCTCCCGGGACAGGGGGCGAGCAGTACTTC. Its translation is CASSYSPGTGGEQYF.